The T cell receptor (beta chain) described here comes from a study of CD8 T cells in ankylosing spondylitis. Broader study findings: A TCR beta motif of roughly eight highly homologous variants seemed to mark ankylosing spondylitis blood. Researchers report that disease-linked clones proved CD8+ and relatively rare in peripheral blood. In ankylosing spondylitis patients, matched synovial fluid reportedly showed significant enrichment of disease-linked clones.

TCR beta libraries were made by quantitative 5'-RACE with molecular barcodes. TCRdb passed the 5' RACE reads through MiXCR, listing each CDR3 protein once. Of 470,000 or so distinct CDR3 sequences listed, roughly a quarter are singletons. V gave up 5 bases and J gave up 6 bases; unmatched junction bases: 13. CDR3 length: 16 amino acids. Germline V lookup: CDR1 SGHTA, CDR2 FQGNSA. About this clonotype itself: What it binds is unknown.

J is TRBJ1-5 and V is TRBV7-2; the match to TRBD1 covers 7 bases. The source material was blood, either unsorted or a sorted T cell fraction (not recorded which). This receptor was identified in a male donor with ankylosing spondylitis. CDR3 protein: CASSPRGIFLGQPQHF. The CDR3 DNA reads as TGTGCCAGCAGCCCCAGGGGGATTTTTCTGGGTCAGCCCCAGCATTTT.